The next 21 T cell receptor beta chains were all read from a single sample in a study of blood T cell repertoires in COVID-19. Data came from immunoSEQ multiplex PCR; TCRdb stores just in-frame clones and leaves some out. In the table there are approximately 160,000 clones, about 86% of which are singletons. Sequencing was performed on PBMCs or T cells enriched from blood (not recorded which). These receptor sequences come from a man in his fifties or sixties who had recovered from COVID-19.

This chain joins TRBV5-8 and TRBJ1-5, with D unresolved. V shed 0 bases and J shed 0 bases, with 7 bases lying between them. This CDR3 region has 15 residues. Germline V gene data show CDR1 as SGHTS and CDR2 as YDEGEE. In DNA form, the CDR3 reads TGTGCCAGCAGCTTGGCGGGATTTAGCAATCAGCCCCAGCATTTT. This codes for CASSLAGFSNQPQHF.

The chain employs TRBV2 and TRBJ2-7; D not certain. V lost 6 bases, J lost 7 bases, and 28 bases lay in between. The CDR3 loop spans 17 amino acids. Germline V gives CDR1 SNHLY, CDR2 FYNNEI. The CDR3 loop is CASSAQTTGLLYGEQYF. CDR3 DNA sequence: TGTGCCAGCAGCGCCCAAACTACCGGCCTCCTATATGGAGAGCAGTACTTC.

This clone was picked up one time. The chain employs TRBV6-5 and TRBJ2-7; 9 nucleotides align to TRBD1. The CDR3 length is 15 residues. Per the germline V gene, CDR1 is MNHEY and CDR2 is SVGAGI. V lost 5 bases, J lost 4 bases, and 9 bases stayed unmatched. The CDR3 loop reads CASSRPGQGGYEQYF. Here the CDR3 DNA reads TGTGCCAGCAGTAGGCCGGGACAGGGTGGGTACGAGCAGTACTTC.

The chain recombines TRBV18 with TRBJ2-7; D may be TRBD1 (5 bases). V shed 1 base and J shed 1 base, with 11 bases lying between them. Per the germline V gene, CDR1 is KGHSH and CDR2 is LQKENI. This CDR3 comprises 15 residues. The CDR3 DNA reads TGTGCCAGCTCACCACAGGGAAAGGGGTCCTACGAGCAGTACTTC. Protein: CASSPQGKGSYEQYF.

The chain uses TRBV4-3 and TRBJ1-2; D is ambiguous. The CDR3 sequence is 14 residues long. Trimming pared 0 bases from V and 5 bases from J, leaving 10 bases between. Germline values: CDR1 LGHNA, CDR2 YSLEER. CDR3 protein: CASSQDERSYGYTF. CDR3 DNA sequence: TGCGCCAGCAGCCAAGATGAAAGGAGTTATGGCTACACCTTC.

This chain uses TRBV11-2 with TRBJ2-2; the match to TRBD1 covers 7 bases. The germline V gene has CDR1 SGHAT and CDR2 FQNNGV. Losses at the gene ends were 5 bases for V and 0 bases for J; bases not matched to a gene: 3. The CDR3 has 15 residues. CDR3 sequence reads: CASSPQGSNTGELFF. CDR3 bases: TGTGCCAGCAGCCCACAGGGGTCGAACACCGGGGAGCTGTTTTTT.

The chain employs TRBV2 and TRBJ2-5; D possibly corresponds to TRBD2 (5 bases). V shed 7 bases and J shed 7 bases, with 7 bases lying between them. Germline V gene sequence: CDR1 SNHLY, CDR2 FYNNEI. CDR3 size: 10 residues. The CDR3 here is CASKEVTQYF. CDR3 coding DNA: TGTGCCAGCAAGGAGGTGACCCAGTACTTC.

The chain employs TRBV19 and TRBJ2-3; D is uncertain. In germline, CDR1 is LNHDA, CDR2 SQIVND (reference sequence). With 6 bases removed from V and 0 bases from J, the gap between germline ends came to 10 bases. The CDR3 consists of 14 residues. The CDR3 DNA follows: TGTGCCAGTAGATCTGCGTCTAGCACAGATACGCAGTATTTT. Translated: CASRSASSTDTQYF.

The chain couples TRBV30 to TRBJ1-3; 7 nucleotides match TRBD1. The length of the CDR3 is 14 residues. With 3 bases clipped from V and 0 bases from J, the junction kept 2 bases outside the gene matches. Looked up from germline, CDR1 is GTSNPN and CDR2 is SVGIG (reference sequence). CDR3 amino acids: CAWSRGASGNTIYF. The CDR3 coding sequence is TGTGCCTGGAGCAGGGGGGCCTCTGGAAACACCATATATTTT. The whole variable domain, remainder taken from reference TRBV30 and TRBJ1-3, is SQTIHQWPATLVQPVGSPLSLECTVEGTSNPNLYWYRQAAGRGLQLLFYSVGIGQISSEVPQNLSASRPQDRQFILSSKKLLLSDSGFYLCAWSRGASGNTIYFGEGSWLTVV.

As for this clone: The germline gene is not matched at one end of the junction; a read error may be the cause. The V gene is TRBV7-7, the J gene TRBJ2-1; 10 bases line up with TRBD2. The germline V gene has CDR1 SSHAT and CDR2 FNYEAQ (reference sequence). This CDR3 is 14 amino acids long. The CDR3 DNA is TGTGCTAGCAGCCGTAGCGGGGGGCTAAATGAGCAGTTCTTC. Translating it yields CASSRSGGLNEQFF.

V usage is TRBV5-1 and J usage is TRBJ2-6; tentative D call: TRBD1 (5 bases). The V gene's germline CDR1 is SGHRS and CDR2 YFSETQ. Trimming cost V 4 bases and J 0 bases, with 11 bases left between them. The CDR3 loop spans 16 amino acids. The CDR3 is CASSPRTPSGANVLTF. CDR3 sequence (DNA): TGCGCCAGCAGCCCCAGGACACCCTCTGGGGCCAACGTCCTGACTTTC.

This chain uses TRBV5-1 with TRBJ2-1; D perhaps matches TRBD2 (6 bases). This CDR3 has 13 residues. Between the trimmed V and J ends, which lost 3 bases and 5 bases, there was a span of 9 bases. Germline V gives CDR1 SGHRS, CDR2 YFSETQ. CDR3 amino acids: CASSSGSHNEQFF. In nucleotides, the CDR3 is TGCGCCAGCAGCTCCGGGAGCCACAATGAGCAGTTCTTC.

The J gene is TRBJ1-2, the V gene TRBV19, with 7 bases aligning to TRBD1. The CDR3 length is 17 residues. Trimming cost V 5 bases and J 1 base; bases outside gene matches: 13. Germline CDR1 is LNHDA and CDR2 is SQIVND (reference sequence). The CDR3 reads CASSPYRQGLVNYGYTF. The CDR3 DNA follows: TGTGCCAGTAGTCCATACCGACAGGGCCTGGTTAACTATGGCTACACCTTC.

This clone occurred a few times. The sample holds other DNA sequences that translate to the same CDR3. This sequence joins TRBV5-1 and TRBJ2-7; no clear D. The CDR3 runs to 14 residues. The germline CDR1 and CDR2 sequences are SGHRS and YFSETQ. Trimming took off 0 bases at V and 2 bases at J, with 9 bases between the two ends. In DNA form, the CDR3 reads TGCGCCAGCAGCTTGGTTGTCAGTCCCTACGAGCAGTACTTC. Its translation: CASSLVVSPYEQYF.

The J gene is TRBJ2-3, the V gene TRBV7-9; TRBD2 aligns across 12 bases. This CDR3 comprises 14 residues. Germline CDR1 is SEHNR and CDR2 is FQNEAQ (reference sequence). V was clipped by 5 bases and J by 6 bases; unmatched bases: 3. CDR3 DNA: TGTGCCAGCAGCCTCGGGACTAGCGGGGATACGCAGTATTTT. Translated, it gives CASSLGTSGDTQYF.

J is TRBJ1-5 and V is TRBV2; D unclear. There are 14 residues in the CDR3. Germline loops: CDR1 SNHLY, CDR2 FYNNEI. The V end was cut by 4 bases, the J end by 2 bases, with 9 bases between. CDR3 coding DNA: TGTGCCAGCAGTGGGCTTTTGGGCAATCAGCCCCAGCATTTT. Translating gives CASSGLLGNQPQHF.

V is TRBV18 and J is TRBJ1-3; no firm D call. The germline V and J ends were trimmed by 10 bases and 4 bases, with 8 bases remaining between them. The CDR3 contains 11 residues. CDR1 and CDR2 (germline): KGHSH, LQKENI. CDR3: CATPSGNTIYF. For the CDR3, the DNA is TGTGCCACCCCATCCGGAAACACCATATATTTT.

As DNA, the CDR3 is TGTGCCAGCAGTTACTCAGTGGGACTAGCGGGGTACGAGCAGTACTTC. Amino acid sequence: CASSYSVGLAGYEQYF. The chain employs TRBV6-5 and TRBJ2-7; 13 bases fit TRBD2. The ends lost 0 bases at V and 4 bases at J; junction bases unmatched: 3. Germline CDR1 reads MNHEY; CDR2 reads SVGAGI. The CDR3 runs 16 residues.

The rearrangement uses TRBV5-1 and TRBJ1-5; D unclear. CDR1 is SGHRS and CDR2 is YFSETQ in the germline V gene. Trimming took off 0 bases at V and 0 bases at J, with 7 bases between the two ends. The CDR3 totals 15 residues. This CDR3 reads CASSLGDTSNQPQHF. The CDR3 DNA follows: TGCGCCAGCAGCTTGGGAGATACTAGCAATCAGCCCCAGCATTTT.

The genes are TRBV18 and TRBJ1-6; D call uncertain. Germline-derived CDR1 and CDR2 are KGHSH and LQKENI. Trimming removed 4 bases at V and 11 bases at J, with 12 bases between. The CDR3 loop spans 13 amino acids. DNA for the CDR3: TGTGCCAGCTCACTCGCCGAAGAGGCACCCCTCCACTTT. Translated: CASSLAEEAPLHF.

This chain links TRBV2 with TRBJ1-5, with a tentative D call TRBD1 (6 bases). The CDR3 spans 14 residues. V lost 8 bases, J lost 2 bases, and 13 bases lay in between. Per germline, CDR1 SNHLY and CDR2 FYNNEI. CDR3 DNA sequence: TGTGCCAGCCACCAGGGGATCGGCAATCAGCCCCAGCATTTT. It translates to CASHQGIGNQPQHF.